A selection of T cell receptor beta chains follows, all from one sample in a study of preoperative IRX-2 immunotherapy in early breast cancer. The assay was immunoSEQ multiplex PCR, and TCRdb's table has in-frame clones only and misses some. The sample lists tens of thousands of clones, roughly four fifths occurring once. The sample was lymph node tissue, taken after IRX-2 immunotherapy. The origin of the receptors is a human donor with breast cancer. Each CDR3 is given with its conserved first and last residue. Each record gives: D gene, clone size, V gene, J gene, CDR3 protein, CDR3 DNA. The D gene is left open where the match is weak. Clone size is not always given. Where it is, it says once, few, many or a class for expanded clones.

NA	NA	TRBV28	TRBJ1-6	CASRGPNSPLHF	TGTGCCAGCCGGGGACCTAATTCACCCCTCCACTTT
NA	NA	TRBV7-1	TRBJ1-2	CASSLEGKDGYTF	TGTGCCAGCAGCTTAGAGGGGAAGGATGGCTACACCTTC
TRBD1	NA	TRBV11-1	TRBJ2-5	CASSLGTGYETQYF	TGTGCCAGCAGCTTGGGGACAGGCTATGAGACCCAGTACTTC
TRBD1	NA	TRBV5-1	TRBJ1-1	CASSLMTGGNTEAFF	TGCGCCAGCAGCTTGATGACAGGGGGGAACACTGAAGCTTTCTTT
NA	NA	TRBV11-3	TRBJ1-1	CASSHGAGVNTEAFF	TGTGCCAGCAGCCATGGGGCGGGGGTGAACACTGAAGCTTTCTTT
TRBD1	NA	TRBV6-8	TRBJ1-2	CASSLLQGVGYTF	TGTGCCAGCAGCCTACTGCAGGGGGTTGGCTACACCTTC
NA	few	TRBV15	TRBJ1-3	CATSRDLTYSGNTIYF	TGTGCCACCAGCAGAGATCTTACGTACTCTGGAAACACCATATATTTT
NA	NA	TRBV15	TRBJ2-2	CATSRPTARRTGELFF	TGTGCCACCAGCAGACCGACAGCTCGGCGGACCGGGGAGCTGTTTTTT
TRBD2	NA	TRBV11-3	TRBJ2-5	CASSYSGTSGGAETQYF	TGTGCCAGCAGCTACTCCGGGACTAGCGGGGGGGCAGAGACCCAGTACTTC
TRBD1	few	TRBV4-1	TRBJ2-1	CASSQSGTGSNEQFF	TGCGCCAGCAGCCAATCCGGGACAGGCAGCAATGAGCAGTTCTTC
NA	NA	TRBV18	TRBJ1-3	CASSSSSGSGNTIYF	TGTGCCAGCTCCTCGTCTTCAGGGTCTGGAAACACCATATATTTT
NA	NA	TRBV7-7	TRBJ1-3	CASREAGPLSGNTIYF	TGTGCCAGCAGAGAAGCGGGACCCCTCTCTGGAAACACCATATATTTT
TRBD1	NA	TRBV5-1	TRBJ2-7	CASSARQGPAEQYF	TGCGCCAGCAGCGCTAGACAGGGGCCGGCCGAGCAGTACTTC
NA	NA	TRBV2	TRBJ1-2	CASRDAGAYGYTF	TGTGCCAGCAGGGATGCTGGAGCCTATGGCTACACCTTT
NA	NA	TRBV11-3	TRBJ2-7	CASSLQYDRTYEQYF	TGTGCCAGCAGCTTACAATACGACCGCACCTACGAGCAGTACTTC
NA	once	TRBV11-3	TRBJ2-3	CASNPGAGGPGNTQYF	TGTGCCAGCAACCCCGGGGCCGGGGGGCCCGGGAATACGCAGTATTTT
NA	NA	TRBV5-1	TRBJ2-7	CASSGTTGPAYEQYF	TGCGCCAGCAGCGGAACGACAGGCCCAGCCTACGAGCAGTACTTC
NA	NA	TRBV5-1	TRBJ2-1	CASSLVPGVGNEQFF	TGCGCCAGCAGCTTGGTTCCAGGGGTCGGCAATGAGCAGTTCTTC
TRBD1	NA	TRBV6-8	TRBJ2-1	CAIRLDRLYNEQFF	TGTGCCATCAGATTGGACAGGCTCTACAATGAGCAGTTCTTC
TRBD1	NA	TRBV6-8	TRBJ1-6	CASSYRDREGSPLHF	TGTGCCAGCAGTTACAGGGACAGGGAAGGTTCACCCCTCCACTTT
NA	NA	TRBV5-1	TRBJ2-2	CASSLTSPTGELFF	TGCGCCAGCAGCCTCACTAGTCCCACCGGGGAGCTGTTTTTT
NA	NA	TRBV28	TRBJ1-4	CASRIQGLLDEKLFF	TGTGCCAGCAGAATACAGGGATTGCTTGATGAAAAACTGTTTTTT
NA	NA	TRBV23-1	TRBJ1-2	CASSRHGVYGYTF	TGCGCCAGCAGCCGACACGGAGTCTATGGCTACACCTTC
TRBD2	few	TRBV5-1	TRBJ2-3	CASSLEAGVNTDTQYF	TGCGCCAGCAGCCTAGAAGCGGGGGTGAACACAGATACGCAGTATTTT
TRBD1	NA	TRBV28	TRBJ2-1	CASSPWDGQGNNEQFF	TGTGCCAGCAGCCCATGGGACGGACAGGGGAACAATGAGCAGTTCTTC
NA	NA	TRBV15	TRBJ1-1	CATSRGTAPMNTEAFF	TGTGCCACCAGCAGGGGGACTGCCCCCATGAACACTGAAGCTTTCTTT
NA	few	TRBV29-1	TRBJ1-1	CSVEWRQGRVTEAFF	TGCAGCGTTGAATGGAGGCAGGGGCGGGTCACTGAAGCTTTCTTT
NA	NA	TRBV11-3	TRBJ1-1	CASSLGWGLNTEAFF	TGTGCCAGCAGCTTGGGATGGGGGCTGAACACTGAAGCTTTCTTT
NA	NA	TRBV28	TRBJ1-2	CATRDGSNYGYTF	TGTGCCACCAGGGACGGGAGTAACTATGGCTACACCTTC
NA	NA	TRBV11-3	TRBJ1-6	CASSLSGESYNSPLHF	TGTGCCAGCAGCTTGTCGGGGGAGTCCTATAATTCACCCCTCCACTTT
NA	NA	TRBV29-1	TRBJ1-2	CSVIEGVRYYGYTF	TGCAGCGTTATAGAGGGGGTTAGGTACTATGGCTACACCTTC
TRBD2	NA	TRBV7-6	TRBJ2-7	CASSSTSGGYEQYF	TGTGCCAGCAGCTCGACTAGCGGTGGCTACGAGCAGTACTTC
TRBD1	NA	TRBV6-8	TRBJ1-1	CASSYTGQGFGAFF	TGTGCCAGCAGTTATACAGGACAGGGCTTCGGAGCTTTCTTT
TRBD2	NA	TRBV6-8	TRBJ2-3	CASSTAGGLADTQYF	TGTGCCAGCAGTACTGCGGGGGGGTTGGCAGATACGCAGTATTTT
TRBD1	NA	TRBV29-1	TRBJ2-7	CSVVVEDRGYEQYF	TGCAGCGTTGTGGTAGAAGACAGGGGCTACGAGCAGTACTTC
NA	NA	TRBV5-1	TRBJ1-3	CASSLAAVGGNTIYF	TGCGCCAGCAGCTTGGCGGCAGTGGGAGGAAACACCATATATTTT
TRBD1	NA	TRBV11-3	TRBJ1-4	CASSPAGTGGPNEKLFF	TGTGCCAGCAGCCCAGCAGGGACAGGGGGCCCTAATGAAAAACTGTTTTTT
NA	few	TRBV15	TRBJ1-2	CATSRERVATGGYTF	TGTGCCACCAGCAGAGAAAGGGTTGCGACTGGAGGCTACACCTTC
TRBD2	few	TRBV15	TRBJ2-4	CATSTKGAGNQNIQYF	TGTGCCACCAGCACTAAAGGAGCGGGGAACCAAAACATTCAGTACTTC
TRBD1	NA	TRBV11-3	TRBJ1-5	CASSLSGGYSNQPQHF	TGTGCCAGCAGCTTGTCAGGGGGCTATAGCAATCAGCCCCAGCATTTT
NA	NA	TRBV28	TRBJ1-6	CASSVATSPLHF	TGTGCCAGCAGTGTCGCGACTTCACCCCTCCACTTT
NA	NA	TRBV11-3	TRBJ2-7	CASSLDRRGGSYEQYF	TGTGCCAGCAGCTTAGACCGTCGGGGCGGCTCCTACGAGCAGTACTTC
TRBD1	NA	TRBV19	TRBJ1-1	CASSITKTGGTEAFF	TGTGCCAGTAGTATAACCAAGACAGGGGGCACTGAAGCTTTCTTT
TRBD1	NA	TRBV7-6	TRBJ2-2	CASSYGTGATGELFF	TGTGCCAGCAGCTACGGGACAGGGGCAACCGGGGAGCTGTTTTTT